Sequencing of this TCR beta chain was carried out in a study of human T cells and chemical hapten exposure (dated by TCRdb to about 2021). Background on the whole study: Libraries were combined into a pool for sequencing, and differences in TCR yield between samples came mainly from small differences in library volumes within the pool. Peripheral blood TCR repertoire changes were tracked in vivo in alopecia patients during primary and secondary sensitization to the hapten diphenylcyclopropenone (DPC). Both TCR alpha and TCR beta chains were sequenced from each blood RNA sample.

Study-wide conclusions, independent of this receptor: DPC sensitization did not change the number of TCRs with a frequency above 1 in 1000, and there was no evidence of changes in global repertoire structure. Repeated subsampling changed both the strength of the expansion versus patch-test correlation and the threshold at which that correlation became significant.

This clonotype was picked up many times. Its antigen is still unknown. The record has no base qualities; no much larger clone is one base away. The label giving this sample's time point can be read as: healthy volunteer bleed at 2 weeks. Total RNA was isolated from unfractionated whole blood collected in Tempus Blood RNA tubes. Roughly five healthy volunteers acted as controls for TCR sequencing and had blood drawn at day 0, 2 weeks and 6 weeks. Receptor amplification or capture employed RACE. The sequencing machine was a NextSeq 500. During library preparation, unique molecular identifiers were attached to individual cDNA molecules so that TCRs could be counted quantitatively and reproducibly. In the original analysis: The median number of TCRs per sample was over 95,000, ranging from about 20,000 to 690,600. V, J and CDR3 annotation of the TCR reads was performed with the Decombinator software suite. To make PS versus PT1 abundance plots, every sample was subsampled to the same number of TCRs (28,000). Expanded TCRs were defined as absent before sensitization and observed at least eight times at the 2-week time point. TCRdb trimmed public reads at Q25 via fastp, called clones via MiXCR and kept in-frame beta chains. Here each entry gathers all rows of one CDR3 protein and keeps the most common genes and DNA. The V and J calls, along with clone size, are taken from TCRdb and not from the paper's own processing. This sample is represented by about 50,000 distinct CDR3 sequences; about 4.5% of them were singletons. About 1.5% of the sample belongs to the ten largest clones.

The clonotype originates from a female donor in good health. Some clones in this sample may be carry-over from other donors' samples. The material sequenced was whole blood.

Here the CDR3 is given as CASSYSMRGGRSDTQYF. The nucleotides are TGTGCCAGCAGTTACTCGATGAGGGGGGGCCGGTCAGATACGCAGTATTTT. This receptor chain uses TRBV6-6 and TRBJ2-3; the D gene is perhaps TRBD2, from 7 matching bases. Looking up the germline V gene (reference sequence) yields CDR1 MNHNY and CDR2 SVGAGI. The V and J ends are trimmed by 0 bases and 4 bases, leaving 17 bases between them. The CDR3 runs 17 amino acids, cysteine and phenylalanine included. Only the CDR3 portion is preserved as DNA: 51 bases, with reading frame beginning at the first base.